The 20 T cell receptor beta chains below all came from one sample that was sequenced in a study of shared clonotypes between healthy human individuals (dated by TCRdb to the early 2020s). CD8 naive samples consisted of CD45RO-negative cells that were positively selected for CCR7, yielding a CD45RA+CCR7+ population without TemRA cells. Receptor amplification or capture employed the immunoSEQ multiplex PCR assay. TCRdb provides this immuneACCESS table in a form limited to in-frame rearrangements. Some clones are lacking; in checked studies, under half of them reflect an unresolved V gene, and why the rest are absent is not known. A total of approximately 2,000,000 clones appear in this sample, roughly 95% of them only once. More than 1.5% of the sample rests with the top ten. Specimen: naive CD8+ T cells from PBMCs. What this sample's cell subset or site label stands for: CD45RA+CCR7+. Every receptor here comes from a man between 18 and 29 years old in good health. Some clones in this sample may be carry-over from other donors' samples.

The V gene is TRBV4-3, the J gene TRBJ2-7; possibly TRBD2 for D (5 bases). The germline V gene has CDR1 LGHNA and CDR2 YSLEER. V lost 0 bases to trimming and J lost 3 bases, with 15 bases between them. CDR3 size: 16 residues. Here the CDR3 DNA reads TGCGCCAGCAGCCAAGATGTTCTGCGAGCGGACTACGAGCAGTACTTC. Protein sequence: CASSQDVLRADYEQYF.

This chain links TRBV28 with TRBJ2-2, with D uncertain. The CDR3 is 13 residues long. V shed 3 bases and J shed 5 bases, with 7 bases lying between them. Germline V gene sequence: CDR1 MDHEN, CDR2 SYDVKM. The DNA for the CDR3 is TGTGCCAGCAGTTTCGGAATTACCGGGGAGCTGTTTTTT. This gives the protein CASSFGITGELFF.

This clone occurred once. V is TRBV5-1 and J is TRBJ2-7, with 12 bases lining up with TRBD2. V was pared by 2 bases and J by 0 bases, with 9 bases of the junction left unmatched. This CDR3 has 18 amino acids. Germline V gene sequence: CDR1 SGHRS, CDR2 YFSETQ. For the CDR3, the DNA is TGCGCCAGCAGCTTTACTAGCGGGAGGCCCTTAAGCTCCTACGAGCAGTACTTC. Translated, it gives CASSFTSGRPLSSYEQYF.

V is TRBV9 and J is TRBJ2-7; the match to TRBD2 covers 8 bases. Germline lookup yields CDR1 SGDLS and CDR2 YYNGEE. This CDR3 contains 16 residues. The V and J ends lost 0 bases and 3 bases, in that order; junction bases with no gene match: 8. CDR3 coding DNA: TGTGCCAGCAGCGTAGATCTAACTAGCGGACTCTACGAGCAGTACTTC. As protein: CASSVDLTSGLYEQYF.

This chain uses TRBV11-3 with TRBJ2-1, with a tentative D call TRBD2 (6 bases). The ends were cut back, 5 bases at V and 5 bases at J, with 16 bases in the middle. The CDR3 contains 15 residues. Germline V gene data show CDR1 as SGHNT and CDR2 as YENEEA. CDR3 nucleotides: TGTGCCAGCAGCGTAGGATCCGGGACTCACAATGAGCAGTTCTTC. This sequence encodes CASSVGSGTHNEQFF.

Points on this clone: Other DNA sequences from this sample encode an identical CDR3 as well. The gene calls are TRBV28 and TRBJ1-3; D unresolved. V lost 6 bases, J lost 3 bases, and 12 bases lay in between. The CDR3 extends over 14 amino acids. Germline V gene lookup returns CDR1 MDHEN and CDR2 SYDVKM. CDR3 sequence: CASSPRGSGNTIYF. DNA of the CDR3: TGTGCCAGCAGCCCACGCGGGAGTGGAAACACCATATATTTT.

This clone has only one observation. The CDR3 protein is CASSLSGLAGGWSYNEQFF. The CDR3 region has the DNA TGTGCCAGCAGCTTAAGCGGGCTAGCGGGAGGGTGGTCCTACAATGAGCAGTTCTTC. This sequence joins TRBV7-2 and TRBJ2-1; TRBD2 matches at 12 bases. The length of the CDR3 is 19 residues. CDR1 and CDR2 (germline): SGHTA, FQGNSA. Germline trimming cut 2 bases from V and 1 base from J; bases unmatched to any gene: 9.

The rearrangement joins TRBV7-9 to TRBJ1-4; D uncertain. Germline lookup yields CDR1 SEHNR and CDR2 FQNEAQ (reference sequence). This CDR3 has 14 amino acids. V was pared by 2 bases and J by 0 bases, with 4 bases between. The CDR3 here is CASSLPPTNEKLFF. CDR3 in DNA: TGTGCCAGCAGCTTACCGCCAACTAATGAAAAACTGTTTTTT.

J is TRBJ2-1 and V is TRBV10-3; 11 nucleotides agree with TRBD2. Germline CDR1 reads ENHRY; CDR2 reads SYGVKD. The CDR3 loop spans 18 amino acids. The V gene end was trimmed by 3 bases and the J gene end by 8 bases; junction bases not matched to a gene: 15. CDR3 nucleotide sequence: TGTGCCATCAGTGAATCGCCCTTTAGCGGGAGGGCCAAAGATGAGCAGTTCTTC. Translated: CAISESPFSGRAKDEQFF.

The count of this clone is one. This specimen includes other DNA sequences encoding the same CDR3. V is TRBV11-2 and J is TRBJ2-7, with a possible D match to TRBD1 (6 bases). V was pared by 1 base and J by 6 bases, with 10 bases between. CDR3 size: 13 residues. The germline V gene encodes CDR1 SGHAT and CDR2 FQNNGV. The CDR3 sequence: CASSLGAGVEQYF. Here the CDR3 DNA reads TGTGCCAGCAGCTTAGGGGCAGGGGTCGAGCAGTACTTC.

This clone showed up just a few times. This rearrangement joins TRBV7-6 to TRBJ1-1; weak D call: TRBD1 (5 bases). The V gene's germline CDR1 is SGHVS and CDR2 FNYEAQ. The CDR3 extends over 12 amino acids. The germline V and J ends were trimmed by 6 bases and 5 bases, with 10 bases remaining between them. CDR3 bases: TGTGCCAGCAGTACCGGGGGGACTGAAGCTTTCTTT. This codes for CASSTGGTEAFF.

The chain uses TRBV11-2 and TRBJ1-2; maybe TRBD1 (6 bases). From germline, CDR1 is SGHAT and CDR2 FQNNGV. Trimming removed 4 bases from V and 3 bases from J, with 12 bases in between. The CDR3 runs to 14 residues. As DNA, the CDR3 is TGTGCCAGCAGCTGGGGGCCGGGGGACTATGGCTACACCTTC. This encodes CASSWGPGDYGYTF.

This chain's CDR3 is CASSWPEGDTQYF. CDR3 bases: TGTGCCAGCAGTTGGCCGGAGGGAGATACGCAGTATTTT. The chain couples TRBV6-6 to TRBJ2-3; D possibly corresponds to TRBD2 (6 bases). This CDR3 spans 13 amino acids. Between the trimmed V and J ends, which lost 4 bases and 5 bases, there was a span of 10 bases. CDR1 and CDR2 (germline): MNHNY, SVGAGI (reference sequence).

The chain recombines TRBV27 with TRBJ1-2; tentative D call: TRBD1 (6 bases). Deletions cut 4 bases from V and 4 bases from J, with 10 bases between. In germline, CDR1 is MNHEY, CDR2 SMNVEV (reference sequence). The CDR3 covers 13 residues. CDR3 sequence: CASSSLDSYGYTF. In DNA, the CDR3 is TGTGCCAGCAGTTCCCTGGACAGCTATGGCTACACCTTC.

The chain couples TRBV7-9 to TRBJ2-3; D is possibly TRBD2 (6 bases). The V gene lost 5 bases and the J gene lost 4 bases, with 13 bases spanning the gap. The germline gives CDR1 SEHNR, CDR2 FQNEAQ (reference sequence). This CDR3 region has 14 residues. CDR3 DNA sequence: TGTGCCAGCAGCCCGACTAGTTTGGCAGATACGCAGTATTTT. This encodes CASSPTSLADTQYF. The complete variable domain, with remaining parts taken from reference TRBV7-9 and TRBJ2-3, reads DTGVSQNPRHKITKRGQNVTFRCDPISEHNRLYWYRQTLGQGPEFLTYFQNEAQLEKSRLLSDRFSAERPKGSFSTLEIQRTEQGDSAMYLCASSPTSLADTQYFGPGTRLTVL.

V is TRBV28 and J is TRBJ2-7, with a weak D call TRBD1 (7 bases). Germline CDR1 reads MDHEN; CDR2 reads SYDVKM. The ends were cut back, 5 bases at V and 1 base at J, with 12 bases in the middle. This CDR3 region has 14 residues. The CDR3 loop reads CASSIRGASYEQYF. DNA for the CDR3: TGTGCCAGCAGTATCAGGGGGGCTTCCTACGAGCAGTACTTC.

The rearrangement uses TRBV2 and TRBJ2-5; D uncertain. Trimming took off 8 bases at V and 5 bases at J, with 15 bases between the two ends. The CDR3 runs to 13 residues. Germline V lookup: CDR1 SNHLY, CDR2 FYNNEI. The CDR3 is CASPLAPGETQYF. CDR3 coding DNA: TGTGCCAGCCCCCTGGCTCCCGGGGAGACCCAGTACTTC.

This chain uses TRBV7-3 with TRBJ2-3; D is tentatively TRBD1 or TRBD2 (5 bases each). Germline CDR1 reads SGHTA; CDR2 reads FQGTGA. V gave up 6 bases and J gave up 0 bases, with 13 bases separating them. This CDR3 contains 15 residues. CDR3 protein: CASSSGPSSTDTQYF. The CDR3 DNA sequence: TGTGCCAGCAGTTCGGGACCGTCTAGCACAGATACGCAGTATTTT.

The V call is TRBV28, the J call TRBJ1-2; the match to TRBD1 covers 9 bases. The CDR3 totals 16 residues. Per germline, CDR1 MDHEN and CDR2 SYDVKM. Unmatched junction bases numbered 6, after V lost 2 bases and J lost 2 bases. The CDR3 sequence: CASSLEEDRGNYGYTF. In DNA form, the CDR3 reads TGTGCCAGCAGTTTAGAGGAGGACAGGGGCAACTATGGCTACACCTTC.

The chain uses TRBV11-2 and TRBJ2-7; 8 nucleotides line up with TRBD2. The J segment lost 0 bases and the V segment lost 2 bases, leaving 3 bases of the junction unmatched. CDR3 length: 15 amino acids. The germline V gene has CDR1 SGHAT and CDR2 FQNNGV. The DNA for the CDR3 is TGTGCCAGCAGCTTAATCACTAGCGGCTCCTACGAGCAGTACTTC. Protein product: CASSLITSGSYEQYF.